These 9 T cell receptor beta chains were sequenced from one sample in a study of T-cell reconstitution after alpha-beta-depleted transplantation in children. The library targeted TCRbeta and was prepared with unique molecular identifiers. Each CDR3 protein is one row after TCRdb ran MiXCR on the PCR reads. The sample contains approximately 270,000 distinct CDR3 sequences, 20% to 30% of which appear only once. The input for sequencing was PBMCs, mostly from graft donor cells, taken 360 days after TCRalphabeta/CD19-depleted stem cell transplant. These receptor sequences come from a female patient aged 2-15 years who had a stem cell transplant for congenital amegakaryocytic thrombocytopenia, so the T cells may come from the graft donor.

This clonotype occurred a few times. J is TRBJ2-1 and V is TRBV7-2; 8 nucleotides align to TRBD2. The CDR3 length is 15 residues. From germline, CDR1 is SGHTA and CDR2 FQGNSA. With 4 bases clipped from V and 2 bases from J, the junction kept 4 bases outside the gene matches. The CDR3, as DNA: TGTGCCAGCAGCTCGCCGGGACTAGCCTACAATGAGCAGTTCTTC. The encoded protein is CASSSPGLAYNEQFF.

This clonotype was counted between two and nine times. The chain combines TRBV7-7 with TRBJ2-7, with a weak D call TRBD1 (6 bases). Trimming cost V 5 bases and J 5 bases, with 13 bases left between them. Germline V gene data show CDR1 as SSHAT and CDR2 as FNYEAQ (reference sequence). The CDR3 consists of 13 residues. CDR3 amino acids: CASSRGGIDEQYF. DNA of the CDR3: TGTGCCAGCAGCCGAGGGGGTATCGACGAGCAGTACTTC.

V and J are TRBV20-1 and TRBJ2-1; 7 bases fit TRBD2. The CDR3 loop spans 14 amino acids. Unmatched junction bases numbered 4, after V lost 5 bases and J lost 0 bases. From germline, CDR1 is DFQATT and CDR2 SNEGSKA (reference sequence). CDR3 sequence (DNA): TGCAGTGCTCCAGCGGGGCCCTCCTACAATGAGCAGTTCTTC. Translating gives CSAPAGPSYNEQFF.

The rearrangement joins TRBV4-1 to TRBJ1-2; D is uncertain. Germline V lookup: CDR1 MGHRA, CDR2 YSYEKL. This CDR3 has 14 residues. V shed 0 bases and J shed 2 bases, with 7 bases lying between them. Here the CDR3 DNA reads TGCGCCAGCAGCCAAGATACGGGGAACTATGGCTACACCTTC. This sequence encodes CASSQDTGNYGYTF.

This clonotype was counted at least ten times. V and J are TRBV4-1 and TRBJ2-3; D possibly uses TRBD1 or TRBD2 (5 bases each). From germline, CDR1 is MGHRA and CDR2 YSYEKL. This CDR3 is 16 amino acids long. Trimming left V 4 bases short and J 7 bases short, with 21 bases between. The CDR3 sequence is CASSPHGWGSRYTQYF. Written as DNA, the CDR3 is TGCGCCAGCAGCCCCCACGGGTGGGGGTCGCGGTATACGCAGTATTTT.

This clonotype has a handful of counts. The gene calls are TRBV7-8 and TRBJ2-7; the D gene is possibly TRBD2 (5 bases). The CDR3 consists of 16 residues. Germline V gives CDR1 SGHVS, CDR2 FQNEAQ. The V and J ends lost 1 base and 3 bases respectively, with 16 bases between them. The CDR3 DNA sequence: TGTGCCAGCAGCTTAGGTATCCGGCGGGTGAACTACGAGCAGTACTTC. Translated, it gives CASSLGIRRVNYEQYF.

This clonotype has a handful of counts. This rearrangement joins TRBV3-1 to TRBJ1-2; no definite D call. Germline V gene lookup returns CDR1 LGHDT and CDR2 YNNKEL (reference sequence). Deletions cut 0 bases from V and 5 bases from J, with 13 bases between. The CDR3 extends over 15 amino acids. The CDR3 bases are TGTGCCAGCAGCCAAGATCCCAGGCGCACGTATGGCTACACCTTC. Translation: CASSQDPRRTYGYTF.

The chain links TRBV11-1 to TRBJ1-2; no firm D call. This CDR3 spans 17 amino acids. With 7 bases removed from V and 3 bases from J, the gap between germline ends came to 24 bases. Germline loops: CDR1 SGHAT, CDR2 FQDESV (reference sequence). CDR3 DNA: TGTGCCAGCACTCCAAAGACCAGGCCGGCCTATTACTATGGCTACACCTTC. It codes for CASTPKTRPAYYYGYTF.

V and J are TRBV20-1 and TRBJ2-7; 10 bases are shared with TRBD2. This CDR3 contains 14 residues. V lost 2 bases, J lost 2 bases, and 3 bases stayed unmatched. Looked up from germline, CDR1 is DFQATT and CDR2 is SNEGSKA (reference sequence). CDR3 nucleotides: TGCAGTGCTAGACCGGGACTAGCGACCTACGAGCAGTACTTC. It encodes CSARPGLATYEQYF.